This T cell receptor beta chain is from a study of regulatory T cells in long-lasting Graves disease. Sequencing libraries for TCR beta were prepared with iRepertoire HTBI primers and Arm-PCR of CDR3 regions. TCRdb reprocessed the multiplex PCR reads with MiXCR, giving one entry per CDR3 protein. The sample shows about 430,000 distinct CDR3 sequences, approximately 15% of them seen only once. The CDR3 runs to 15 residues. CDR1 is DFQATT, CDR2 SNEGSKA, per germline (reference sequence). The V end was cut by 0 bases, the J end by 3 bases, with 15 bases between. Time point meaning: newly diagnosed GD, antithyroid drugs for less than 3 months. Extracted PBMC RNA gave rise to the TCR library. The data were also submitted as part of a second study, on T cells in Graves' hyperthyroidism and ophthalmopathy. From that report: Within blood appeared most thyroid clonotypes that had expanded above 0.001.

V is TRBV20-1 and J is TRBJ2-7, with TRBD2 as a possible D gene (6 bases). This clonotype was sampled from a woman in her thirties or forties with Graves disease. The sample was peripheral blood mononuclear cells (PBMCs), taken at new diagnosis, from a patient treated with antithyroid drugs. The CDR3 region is CSARDPGRGLYEQYF. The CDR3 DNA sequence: TGCAGTGCTAGAGATCCGGGACGGGGACTCTACGAGCAGTACTTC.